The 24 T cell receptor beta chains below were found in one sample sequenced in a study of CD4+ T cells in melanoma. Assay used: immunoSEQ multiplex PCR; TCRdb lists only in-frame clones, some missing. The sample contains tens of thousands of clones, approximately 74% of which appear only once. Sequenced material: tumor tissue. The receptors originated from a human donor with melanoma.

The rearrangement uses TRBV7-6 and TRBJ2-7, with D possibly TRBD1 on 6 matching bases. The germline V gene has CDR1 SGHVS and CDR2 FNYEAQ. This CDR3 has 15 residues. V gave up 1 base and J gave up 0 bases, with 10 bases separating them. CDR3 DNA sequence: TGTGCCAGCAGCTTAGACAGGGCCCCCTCCTACGAGCAGTACTTC. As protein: CASSLDRAPSYEQYF.

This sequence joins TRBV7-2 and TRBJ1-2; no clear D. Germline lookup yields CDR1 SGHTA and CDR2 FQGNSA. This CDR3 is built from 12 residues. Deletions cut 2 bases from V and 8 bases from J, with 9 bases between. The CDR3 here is CASSLSGVGYTF. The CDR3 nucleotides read TGTGCCAGCAGCTTATCCGGGGTAGGCTACACCTTC.

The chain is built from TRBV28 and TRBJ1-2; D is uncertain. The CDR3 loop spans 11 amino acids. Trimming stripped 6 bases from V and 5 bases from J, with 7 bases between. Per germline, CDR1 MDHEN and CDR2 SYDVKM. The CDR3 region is CASRPSYGYTF. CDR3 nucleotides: TGTGCCAGCAGACCCTCGTATGGCTACACCTTC.

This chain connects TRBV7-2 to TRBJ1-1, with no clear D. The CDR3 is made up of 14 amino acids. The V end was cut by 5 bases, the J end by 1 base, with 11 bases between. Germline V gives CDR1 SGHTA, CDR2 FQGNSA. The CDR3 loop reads CASSPGRQNTEAFF. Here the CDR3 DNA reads TGTGCCAGCAGCCCCGGACGTCAGAACACTGAAGCTTTCTTT.

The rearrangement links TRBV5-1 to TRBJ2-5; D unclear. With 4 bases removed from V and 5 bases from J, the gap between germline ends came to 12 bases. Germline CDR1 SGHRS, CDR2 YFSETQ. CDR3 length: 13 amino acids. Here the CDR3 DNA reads TGCGCCAGCAGCGAGGATCTGAGGGAGACCCAGTACTTC. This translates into CASSEDLRETQYF.

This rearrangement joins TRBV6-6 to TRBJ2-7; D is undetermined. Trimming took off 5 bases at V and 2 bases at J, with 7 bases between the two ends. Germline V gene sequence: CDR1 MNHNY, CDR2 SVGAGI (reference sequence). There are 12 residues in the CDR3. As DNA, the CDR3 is TGTGCCAGCAGTATAGGTCCCTACGAGCAGTACTTC. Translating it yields CASSIGPYEQYF.

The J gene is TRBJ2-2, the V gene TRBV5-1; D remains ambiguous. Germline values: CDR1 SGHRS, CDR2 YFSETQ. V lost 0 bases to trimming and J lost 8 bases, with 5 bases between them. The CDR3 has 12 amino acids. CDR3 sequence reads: CASSLDRGELFF. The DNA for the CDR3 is TGCGCCAGCAGCTTGGATCGAGGGGAGCTGTTTTTT.

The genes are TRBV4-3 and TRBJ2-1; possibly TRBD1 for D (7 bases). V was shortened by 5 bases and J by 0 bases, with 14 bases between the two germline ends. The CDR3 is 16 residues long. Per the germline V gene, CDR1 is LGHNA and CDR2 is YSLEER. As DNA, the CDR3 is TGCGCCAGCAGCAAACGACAGGGAGGCTCCTACAATGAGCAGTTCTTC. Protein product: CASSKRQGGSYNEQFF.

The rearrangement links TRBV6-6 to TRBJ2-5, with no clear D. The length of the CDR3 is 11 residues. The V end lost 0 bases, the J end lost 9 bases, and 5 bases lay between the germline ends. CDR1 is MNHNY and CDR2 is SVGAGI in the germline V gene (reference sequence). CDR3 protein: CASSYSDAQYF. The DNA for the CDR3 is TGTGCCAGCAGTTACTCGGACGCCCAGTACTTC.

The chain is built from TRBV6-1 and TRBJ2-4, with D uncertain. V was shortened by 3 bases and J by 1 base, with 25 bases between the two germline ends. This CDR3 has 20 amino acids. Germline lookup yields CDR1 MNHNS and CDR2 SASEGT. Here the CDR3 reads CASSDITPTVFKGAKNIQYF. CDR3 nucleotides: TGTGCCAGCAGTGACATAACCCCAACTGTCTTCAAAGGCGCCAAAAACATTCAGTACTTC.

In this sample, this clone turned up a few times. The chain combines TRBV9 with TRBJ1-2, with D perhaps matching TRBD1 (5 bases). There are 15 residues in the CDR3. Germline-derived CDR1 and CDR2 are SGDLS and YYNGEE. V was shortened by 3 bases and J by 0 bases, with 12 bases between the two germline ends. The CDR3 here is CASSDHGAPNYGYTF. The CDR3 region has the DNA TGTGCCAGCAGCGACCACGGGGCCCCTAACTATGGCTACACCTTC.

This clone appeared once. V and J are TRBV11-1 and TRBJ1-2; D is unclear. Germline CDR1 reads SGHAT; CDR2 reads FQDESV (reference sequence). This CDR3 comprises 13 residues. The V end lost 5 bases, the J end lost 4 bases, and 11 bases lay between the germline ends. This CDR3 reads CASSHGEVYGYTF. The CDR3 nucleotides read TGTGCCAGCAGCCACGGAGAGGTCTATGGCTACACCTTC.

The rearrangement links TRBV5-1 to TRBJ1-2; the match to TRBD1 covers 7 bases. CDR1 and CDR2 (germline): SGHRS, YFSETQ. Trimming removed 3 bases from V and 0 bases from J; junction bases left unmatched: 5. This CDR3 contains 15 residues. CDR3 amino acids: CASSSLGTANYGYTF. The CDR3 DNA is TGCGCCAGCAGCTCCTTAGGGACAGCTAACTATGGCTACACCTTC.

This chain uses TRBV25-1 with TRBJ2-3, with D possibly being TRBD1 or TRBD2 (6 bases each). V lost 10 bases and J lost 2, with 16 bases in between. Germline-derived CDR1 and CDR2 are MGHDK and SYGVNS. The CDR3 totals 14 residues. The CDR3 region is CATNGGPYTDTQYF. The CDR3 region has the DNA TGTGCCACGAATGGGGGGCCCTACACAGATACGCAGTATTTT.

The DNA for the CDR3 is TGTGCCAGTACCTATGGCAAATTGGATGGCTACACCTTC. Its translation: CASTYGKLDGYTF. The chain joins TRBV19 to TRBJ1-2, with D hard to call. Germline V gives CDR1 LNHDA, CDR2 SQIVND (reference sequence). This CDR3 spans 13 amino acids. V lost 7 bases and J 6 bases, leaving 15 bases between the germline ends.

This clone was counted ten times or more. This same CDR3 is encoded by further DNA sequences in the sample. DNA for the CDR3: TGTGCCAGCAGCTTGGGAGGAGGGGAGCAGTACTTC. Encoded protein: CASSLGGGEQYF. This sequence joins TRBV11-2 and TRBJ2-7, with TRBD2 as a possible D gene (6 bases). Looked up from germline, CDR1 is SGHAT and CDR2 is FQNNGV. The V end lost 3 bases, the J end lost 7 bases, and 10 bases lay between the germline ends. The CDR3 loop spans 12 amino acids.

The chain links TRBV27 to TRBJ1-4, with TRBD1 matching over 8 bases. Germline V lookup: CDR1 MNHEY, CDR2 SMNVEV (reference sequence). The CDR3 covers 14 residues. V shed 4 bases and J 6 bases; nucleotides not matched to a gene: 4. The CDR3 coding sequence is TGTGCCAGCAGTTCAGGGGGCGAGGATGAAAAACTGTTTTTT. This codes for CASSSGGEDEKLFF.

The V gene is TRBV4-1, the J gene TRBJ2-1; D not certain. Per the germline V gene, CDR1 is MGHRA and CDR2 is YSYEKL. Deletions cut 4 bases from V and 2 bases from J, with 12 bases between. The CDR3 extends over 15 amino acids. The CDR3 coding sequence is TGCGCCAGCAGCCCCACTACATCAGCCTACAATGAGCAGTTCTTC. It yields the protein CASSPTTSAYNEQFF.

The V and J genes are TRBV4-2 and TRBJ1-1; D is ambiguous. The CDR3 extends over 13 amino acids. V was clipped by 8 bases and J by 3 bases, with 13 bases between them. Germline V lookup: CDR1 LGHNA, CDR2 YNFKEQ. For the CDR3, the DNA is TGTGCCAGCCGCGGCCCTCCGGACACTGAAGCTTTCTTT. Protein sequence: CASRGPPDTEAFF.

The CDR3 nucleotides are TGTGCCAGCAGATCGGTGGGCCATGGAGATACGCAGTATTTT. It codes for CASRSVGHGDTQYF. This sequence joins TRBV13 and TRBJ2-3; D not resolved. The CDR3 length is 14 residues. V lost 6 bases, J lost 5 bases, and 15 bases lay in between. Looked up from germline, CDR1 is PRHDT and CDR2 is FYEKMQ (reference sequence). Supplemented by reference TRBV13 and TRBJ2-3, the full variable domain reads AAGVIQSPRHLIKEKRETATLKCYPIPRHDTVYWYQQGPGQDPQFLISFYEKMQSDKGSIPDRFSAQQFSDYHSELNMSSLELGDSALYFCASRSVGHGDTQYFGPGTRLTVL.

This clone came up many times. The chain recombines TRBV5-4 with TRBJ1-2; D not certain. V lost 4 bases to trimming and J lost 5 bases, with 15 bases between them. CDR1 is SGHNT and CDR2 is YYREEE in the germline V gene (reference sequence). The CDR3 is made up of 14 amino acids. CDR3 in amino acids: CASSPVGRAYGYTF. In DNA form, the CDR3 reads TGTGCCAGCAGCCCGGTCGGGCGGGCGTATGGCTACACCTTC.

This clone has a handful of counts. The CDR3 is CASSTGPLDTQYF. The CDR3 bases are TGTGCCAGCTCAACGGGCCCGCTAGATACGCAGTATTTT. V is TRBV18 and J is TRBJ2-3, with unresolved D. Germline V lookup: CDR1 KGHSH, CDR2 LQKENI. V gave up 5 bases and J gave up 5 bases, with 11 bases separating them. This CDR3 is built from 13 residues.

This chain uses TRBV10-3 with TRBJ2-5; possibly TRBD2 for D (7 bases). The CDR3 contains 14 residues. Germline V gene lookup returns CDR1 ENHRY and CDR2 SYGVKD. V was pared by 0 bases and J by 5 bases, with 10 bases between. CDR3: CAISESAGAETQYF. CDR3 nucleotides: TGTGCCATCAGTGAGTCGGCGGGGGCGGAGACCCAGTACTTC.

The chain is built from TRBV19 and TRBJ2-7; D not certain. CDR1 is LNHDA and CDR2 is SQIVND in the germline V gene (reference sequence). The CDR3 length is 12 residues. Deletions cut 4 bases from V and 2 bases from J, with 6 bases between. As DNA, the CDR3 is TGTGCCAGTAGTAACGGGCCCTACGAGCAGTACTTC. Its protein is CASSNGPYEQYF.